This T cell receptor beta chain was documented in a study of brain metastases from non-small cell lung cancer. The method was immunoSEQ multiplex PCR; TCRdb's version includes in-frame clones alone and lacks a portion of them. The profile shows almost 4,500 clones, 84% of them singletons. CDR3 length: 16 residues. Looked up from germline, CDR1 is SGDLS and CDR2 is YYNGEE. V lost 0 bases and J lost 5; bases outside the gene matches: 7. The chain combines TRBV9 with TRBJ2-1; 8 bases are shared with TRBD2. Sequenced sample: tumor-adjacent normal tissue. The receptor's source is a donor aged 40 or over with non-small cell lung cancer. In DNA, the CDR3 is TGTGCCAGCAGCGTAGTGGGAGCGGGAGCGGACAATGAGCAGTTCTTC. Its translation: CASSVVGAGADNEQFF. Using reference TRBV9 and TRBJ2-1 for the parts outside the CDR3, the full variable domain is DSGVTQTPKHLITATGQRVTLRCSPRSGDLSVYWYQQSLDQGLQFLIQYYNGEERAKGNILERFSAQQFPDLHSELNLSSLELGDSALYFCASSVVGAGADNEQFFGPGTRLTVL.